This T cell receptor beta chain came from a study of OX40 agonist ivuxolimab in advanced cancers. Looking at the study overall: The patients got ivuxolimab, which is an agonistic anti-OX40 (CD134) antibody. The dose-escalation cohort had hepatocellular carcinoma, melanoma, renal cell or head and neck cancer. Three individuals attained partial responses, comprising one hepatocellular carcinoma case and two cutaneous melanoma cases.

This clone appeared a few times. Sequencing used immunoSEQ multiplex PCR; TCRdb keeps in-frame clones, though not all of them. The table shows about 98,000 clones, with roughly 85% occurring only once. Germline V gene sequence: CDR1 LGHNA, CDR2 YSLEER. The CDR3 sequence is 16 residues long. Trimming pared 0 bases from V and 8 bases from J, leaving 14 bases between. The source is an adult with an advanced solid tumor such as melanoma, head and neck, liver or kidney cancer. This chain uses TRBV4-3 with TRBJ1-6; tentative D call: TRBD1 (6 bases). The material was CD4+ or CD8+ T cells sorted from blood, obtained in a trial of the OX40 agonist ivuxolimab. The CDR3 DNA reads TGCGCCAGCAGCCAAGACGGGGAGGGGGTCCATTCACCCCTCCACTTT. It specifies CASSQDGEGVHSPLHF.